The 32 T cell receptor beta chains reported below all come from one sample, sequenced in a study of B cell selection in AIRE deficiency. The sorted conventional CD4 T cells were gated as CD4+CD127+. Some clones are missing from TCRdb's copy, which holds only in-frame ones; the method was immunoSEQ multiplex PCR. This table holds 21,000 or so clones, 95% to 98% found once. Sequencing input: conventional CD4+ T cells sorted from PBMCs. These TCRs come from a human donor with AIRE deficiency.

This chain uses TRBV11-3 with TRBJ2-7, with 8 bases that match TRBD2. CDR3 length: 15 residues. Germline V CDR1 and CDR2: SGHNT, YENEEA. V dropped 3 bases and J dropped 4; count of bases not matched to a gene: 8. The CDR3 protein is CASSFLAGQVYEQYF. The CDR3 DNA follows: TGTGCCAGCAGCTTTCTAGCGGGTCAAGTTTACGAGCAGTACTTC.

V gene TRBV5-1 combines with J gene TRBJ1-2; D is undetermined. CDR1 and CDR2 (germline): SGHRS, YFSETQ. The ends were cut back, 3 bases at V and 6 bases at J, with 15 bases in the middle. CDR3 length: 14 residues. The chain's CDR3 is CASSSLPDGDGYTF. The CDR3 nucleotides read TGCGCCAGCAGCTCTTTGCCAGACGGCGATGGCTACACCTTC.

The chain carries TRBV28 and TRBJ1-1, with a weak D call TRBD1 (6 bases). The CDR3 is made up of 14 amino acids. Germline V gene lookup returns CDR1 MDHEN and CDR2 SYDVKM. With 3 bases removed from V and 2 bases from J, the gap between germline ends came to 10 bases. This CDR3 reads CASSFQGRNTEAFF. CDR3 DNA: TGTGCCAGCAGTTTTCAGGGGAGAAACACTGAAGCTTTCTTT.

J is TRBJ2-5 and V is TRBV10-3; TRBD2 agrees at 10 bases. This CDR3 has 16 amino acids. V was pared by 3 bases and J by 1 base, with 5 bases of the junction left unmatched. Germline CDR1 and CDR2: ENHRY and SYGVKD. The CDR3 here is CAISEGTSGTQETQYF. In nucleotides, the CDR3 is TGTGCCATCAGTGAAGGCACTAGCGGGACCCAAGAGACCCAGTACTTC.

The V and J genes are TRBV2 and TRBJ1-2, with 8 bases lining up with TRBD1. After removal of 5 bases from V and 7 bases from J, the junction contained 6 bases not matched to a gene. The CDR3 has 13 amino acids. Germline V gives CDR1 SNHLY, CDR2 FYNNEI. The CDR3 DNA sequence: TGTGCCAGCAGTCTTAACAGGGGGTTTGGCTACACCTTC. It yields the protein CASSLNRGFGYTF.

The chain couples TRBV28 to TRBJ2-2; the D gene could be TRBD1 or TRBD2 (5 bases each). The CDR3 loop spans 13 amino acids. V was trimmed by 8 bases and J by 1 base, leaving 8 bases between them. CDR1 and CDR2 (germline): MDHEN, SYDVKM. CDR3 amino acids: CASRDRNTGELFF. The DNA for the CDR3 is TGTGCCAGCCGGGACCGGAACACCGGGGAGCTGTTTTTT. Based on the CDR3 plus reference TRBV28 and TRBJ2-2, the full variable domain is DVKVTQSSRYLVKRTGEKVFLECVQDMDHENMFWYRQDPGLGLRLIYFSYDVKMKEKGDIPEGYSVSREKKERFSLILESASTNQTSMYLCASRDRNTGELFFGEGSRLTVL.

The V gene is TRBV6-6, the J gene TRBJ1-2; D is possibly TRBD1 (5 bases). Germline-derived CDR1 and CDR2 are MNHNY and SVGAGI (reference sequence). Trimming stripped 8 bases from V and 8 bases from J, with 21 bases between. CDR3 length: 14 amino acids. The CDR3 DNA is TGTGCCAGCCGAAGGGACGGCCAAGCTGTCGGCTACACCTTC. Its translation: CASRRDGQAVGYTF.

Points on this clone: A junction end diverges from the germline sequence, so it may reflect a read error. The chain combines TRBV4-1 with TRBJ2-1, with a possible D match to TRBD2 (5 bases). The CDR3 runs 16 residues. CDR1 and CDR2 from the germline V gene are MGHRA and YSYEKL. As DNA, the CDR3 is TGCGCCAACAGCCAAGTAGGTAGCGCCTTGGGTAATGAGCAGTTCTTC. Its protein is CANSQVGSALGNEQFF.

This chain joins TRBV11-2 and TRBJ2-7, with D possibly matching TRBD1 (5 bases). This CDR3 is built from 14 residues. V dropped 5 bases and J dropped 3 bases, with 14 bases sitting between them. Germline loops: CDR1 SGHAT, CDR2 FQNNGV. The CDR3 sequence: CASSAGLNNYEQYF. The CDR3, as DNA: TGTGCCAGCAGCGCAGGGTTGAATAACTACGAGCAGTACTTC. The complete variable domain, with remaining parts taken from reference TRBV11-2 and TRBJ2-7, reads EAGVAQSPRYKIIEKRQSVAFWCNPISGHATLYWYQQILGQGPKLLIQFQNNGVVDDSQLPKDRFSAERLKGVDSTLKIQPAKLEDSAVYLCASSAGLNNYEQYFGPGTRLTVT.

The chain has TRBV15 and TRBJ2-3, with D possibly matching TRBD2 (5 bases). V lost 3 bases and J lost 5, with 12 bases in between. The germline V gene has CDR1 LNHNV and CDR2 YYDKDF (reference sequence). The CDR3 covers 14 residues. The chain's CDR3 is CATSRLRAGDTQYF. The DNA of the CDR3 is TGTGCCACCAGCAGGTTGCGGGCCGGAGATACGCAGTATTTT.

This rearrangement joins TRBV4-1 to TRBJ1-2, with 7 bases fitting TRBD1. The CDR3 totals 16 residues. Germline V gives CDR1 MGHRA, CDR2 YSYEKL. Trimming removed 2 bases from V and 4 bases from J; junction bases left unmatched: 10. CDR3 in DNA: TGCGCCAGCAGCCAATATAGGACAGGAAACACCTATGGCTACACCTTC. Translation gives CASSQYRTGNTYGYTF.

The chain uses TRBV6-5 and TRBJ2-1, with 10 bases matching TRBD1. CDR3 length equals 16 residues. From germline, CDR1 is MNHEY and CDR2 SVGAGI. J lost 8 bases, V lost 4 bases, and 11 bases had no gene match. The chain's CDR3 is CASSLIRDRGGDEQFF. The CDR3, as DNA: TGTGCCAGCAGTTTGATCCGGGACAGGGGAGGGGATGAGCAGTTCTTC.

The CDR3 spells CASSLGGATYNEQFF. The CDR3 DNA reads TGTGCCAGCAGCTTAGGGGGCGCGACCTACAATGAGCAGTTCTTC. V is TRBV7-9 and J is TRBJ2-1; D might be TRBD1 (5 bases). Germline CDR1 is SEHNR and CDR2 is FQNEAQ (reference sequence). The V end lost 1 base, the J end lost 2 bases, and 9 bases lay between the germline ends. The CDR3 consists of 15 residues.

This clone showed up just once. The sample carries other DNA sequences with the same CDR3. This chain links TRBV7-2 with TRBJ1-5, with D maybe TRBD1 (5 bases). Germline V CDR1 and CDR2: SGHTA, FQGNSA. The CDR3 spans 13 residues. Trimming left V 2 bases short and J 5 bases short, with 7 bases between. The CDR3 loop is CASSLRGDQPQHF. The CDR3 DNA follows: TGTGCCAGCAGCTTAAGGGGAGATCAGCCCCAGCATTTT.

V usage is TRBV7-2 and J usage is TRBJ2-5; the D call may be TRBD1 or TRBD2 (5 bases each). V gave up 6 bases and J gave up 5 bases, with 16 bases separating them. The germline CDR1 and CDR2 sequences are SGHTA and FQGNSA. The CDR3 consists of 14 residues. CDR3 residues: CASSSGGGVETQYF. CDR3 DNA: TGTGCCAGCAGTTCCGGTGGGGGAGTCGAGACCCAGTACTTC.

The CDR3, as DNA: TGTGCCAGTAGCCGGGACAGGGGGCGCGTCAATGAAAAACTGTTTTTT. Translation: CASSRDRGRVNEKLFF. This chain links TRBV19 with TRBJ1-4, with 12 bases matching TRBD1. The length of the CDR3 is 16 residues. Per the germline V gene, CDR1 is LNHDA and CDR2 is SQIVND (reference sequence). Germline trimming cut 6 bases from V and 5 bases from J; bases unmatched to any gene: 7.

The J gene is TRBJ2-3, the V gene TRBV11-2, with TRBD2 matching over 11 bases. After removal of 3 bases from V and 0 bases from J, the junction contained 8 bases not matched to a gene. Germline assignment: CDR1 SGHAT and CDR2 FQNNGV. CDR3 length: 18 residues. The CDR3 bases are TGTGCCAGCAGCTTTCCCAAGACTAGCGGGGCTAGCACAGATACGCAGTATTTT. Amino acids: CASSFPKTSGASTDTQYF.

The chain uses TRBV5-1 and TRBJ1-2; no definite D call. Germline loops: CDR1 SGHRS, CDR2 YFSETQ. The ends were cut back, 0 bases at V and 2 bases at J, with 5 bases in the middle. The CDR3 covers 13 residues. Here the CDR3 reads CASSLGQNYGYTF. DNA of the CDR3: TGCGCCAGCAGCTTGGGACAAAACTATGGCTACACCTTC.

The chain recombines TRBV7-2 with TRBJ2-1, with TRBD1 matching over 9 bases. Germline V lookup: CDR1 SGHTA, CDR2 FQGNSA. Losses at the gene ends were 3 bases for V and 8 bases for J; bases not matched to a gene: 8. This CDR3 is built from 15 residues. The CDR3 bases are TGTGCCAGCAGCTTTAGAACAGGGGGCGTGGATGAGCAGTTCTTC. Translation: CASSFRTGGVDEQFF.

Concerning this clone: Relative to the germline gene, one junction end is altered; a read error may explain this. The chain has TRBV7-7 and TRBJ2-7, with 8 bases that match TRBD1. This CDR3 is 18 amino acids long. Germline V gene lookup returns CDR1 SSHAT and CDR2 FNYEAQ (reference sequence). In DNA form, the CDR3 reads TGTGCTAGCAGCTTAGAGGAGGCCCTGGGACAGGACTCCTACGAGCAGTACTTC. Protein: CASSLEEALGQDSYEQYF. Full variable domain (rest looked up from reference TRBV7-7 and TRBJ2-7): GAGVSQSPRYKVTKRGQDVTLRCDPISSHATLYWYQQALGQGPEFLTYFNYEAQPDKSGLPSDRFSAERPEGSISTLTIQRTEQRDSAMYRCASSLEEALGQDSYEQYFGPGTRLTVT.

About this clone: A junction boundary mismatches the germline segment, possibly from a read error. This chain uses TRBV19 with TRBJ2-7, with D possibly matching TRBD2 (6 bases). CDR1 and CDR2 from the germline V gene are LNHDA and SQIVND (reference sequence). The CDR3 is made up of 11 amino acids. As DNA, the CDR3 is TGTGCCAGTAGTGGACCAGGGTGGGAGGTCTTC. Its protein is CASSGPGWEVF.

This chain uses TRBV11-2 with TRBJ2-2; perhaps TRBD2 as D (5 bases). Germline loops: CDR1 SGHAT, CDR2 FQNNGV. V lost 3 bases and J lost 4, with 12 bases in between. The CDR3 length is 15 residues. Written as DNA, the CDR3 is TGTGCCAGCAGCTTTACTAGATCAGTCACCGGGGAGCTGTTTTTT. This gives the protein CASSFTRSVTGELFF.

The rearrangement uses TRBV10-3 and TRBJ2-1, with D possibly called TRBD1 or TRBD2 (6 bases each). There are 12 residues in the CDR3. CDR1 ENHRY and CDR2 SYGVKD come from the germline V gene. Between the trimmed V and J ends, which lost 9 bases and 8 bases, there was a span of 14 bases. The CDR3 here is CAIAGGGDEQFF. The CDR3 nucleotides are TGTGCCATTGCCGGAGGGGGAGATGAGCAGTTCTTC.

This chain uses TRBV5-1 with TRBJ2-1; 9 nucleotides agree with TRBD1. Unmatched junction bases numbered 1, after V lost 0 bases and J lost 3 bases. In germline, CDR1 is SGHRS, CDR2 YFSETQ. This CDR3 is built from 15 residues. The CDR3 region is CASSLGQGGYNEQFF. In nucleotides, the CDR3 is TGCGCCAGCAGCTTGGGACAGGGGGGCTACAATGAGCAGTTCTTC.

The rearrangement uses TRBV5-1 and TRBJ2-3, with D perhaps TRBD2 (6 bases). The CDR3 is made up of 13 amino acids. The germline V gene encodes CDR1 SGHRS and CDR2 YFSETQ. V dropped 3 bases and J dropped 6 bases, with 11 bases sitting between them. CDR3 amino acids: CASSSGLMDTQYF. As DNA, the CDR3 is TGCGCCAGCAGCTCGGGACTGATGGATACGCAGTATTTT.

This rearrangement joins TRBV10-3 to TRBJ2-5; TRBD1 matches 11 bases. Trimming at V came to 2 bases and at J to 0 bases, leaving 2 bases not matched to a gene. This CDR3 has 16 residues. Germline CDR1 is ENHRY and CDR2 is SYGVKD. CDR3 in DNA: TGTGCCATCAGTGAGGGGACAGGGGGGTACCAAGAGACCCAGTACTTC. Translation: CAISEGTGGYQETQYF.

The chain uses TRBV5-1 and TRBJ2-1, with 7 bases aligning to TRBD1. Germline CDR1 is SGHRS and CDR2 is YFSETQ. The CDR3 length is 15 residues. J was trimmed by 0 bases and V by 8 bases; bases with no gene match: 8. The CDR3 here is CASSGTASSYNEQFF. The CDR3 region has the DNA TGCGCCAGTTCTGGGACAGCCAGCTCCTACAATGAGCAGTTCTTC.

J is TRBJ2-1 and V is TRBV23-1; the match to TRBD2 covers 7 bases. TRBV23-1 is known as an ORF, though its function is uncertain. Trimming removed 6 bases from V and 1 base from J; junction bases left unmatched: 9. The CDR3 sequence is 16 residues long. The CDR3 nucleotides are TGCGCCAGCAGACCCAACGGGGGGTCTTCCTACAATGAGCAGTTCTTC. It is translated as CASRPNGGSSYNEQFF.

The chain is built from TRBV7-3 and TRBJ2-7; D not certain. This CDR3 has 12 amino acids. Germline V gene sequence: CDR1 SGHTA, CDR2 FQGTGA. Trimming stripped 5 bases from V and 6 bases from J, with 11 bases between. The CDR3 bases are TGTGCCAGCAGCCCCAATAGGGTCGAGCAGTACTTC. Protein sequence: CASSPNRVEQYF.

Turning to this clone: A read error may produce the germline difference seen at one junction end. The gene calls are TRBV7-7 and TRBJ2-1; possibly TRBD2 for D (5 bases). Per the germline V gene, CDR1 is SSHAT and CDR2 is FNYEAQ (reference sequence). The CDR3 has 14 amino acids. Here the CDR3 reads CASSLAIGVNEQFF. The CDR3 coding sequence is TGTGCTAGCAGCTTGGCTATCGGGGTCAATGAGCAGTTCTTC.

The chain uses TRBV6-1 and TRBJ2-7, with D uncertain. Germline V lookup: CDR1 MNHNS, CDR2 SASEGT. Between the trimmed V and J ends, which lost 8 bases and 3 bases, there was a span of 11 bases. The CDR3 totals 12 residues. CDR3 residues: CASGVRFYEQYF. For the CDR3, the DNA is TGTGCCAGCGGGGTTAGGTTCTACGAGCAGTACTTC.

The rearrangement links TRBV5-1 to TRBJ1-2; no clear D gene. The V gene lost 1 base and the J gene lost 3 bases, with 7 bases spanning the gap. The CDR3 covers 13 residues. The germline CDR1 and CDR2 sequences are SGHRS and YFSETQ. The CDR3 loop reads CASSLWGDYGYTF. The CDR3 DNA reads as TGCGCCAGCAGCTTGTGGGGTGACTATGGCTACACCTTC.